The TCR beta chain under discussion was sequenced for a study of OX40 agonist ivuxolimab in advanced cancers. Trimming left V 2 bases short and J 0 bases short, with 11 bases between. In germline, CDR1 is GTSNPN, CDR2 SVGIG (reference sequence). This CDR3 is 15 amino acids long. Method: immunoSEQ multiplex PCR; TCRdb's copy keeps in-frame clones and lacks some. The sample carries 54,000 or so clones, about 80% recorded once. This material consisted of CD4+ or CD8+ T cells sorted from blood, taken in a trial of the OX40 agonist ivuxolimab. This clonotype was sampled from an adult with an advanced solid tumor such as melanoma, head and neck, liver or kidney cancer. The gene calls are TRBV30 and TRBJ2-4; no clear D. The CDR3 region has the DNA TGTGCCTGGAGTCCTTTATCGGTAGCCAAAAACATTCAGTACTTC. This codes for CAWSPLSVAKNIQYF.